Below are 24 T cell receptor beta chains sequenced from a single sample in a study of cytomegalovirus exposure and HLA in healthy donors. The PCR made use of 60 Vbeta and 13 Jbeta primers. Sequenced by immunoSEQ multiplex PCR; TCRdb stores in-frame clones only, minus some. The sample yields 99,000 or so clones, about 79% seen once. The sequencing sample was made of PBMCs. The receptors were gathered from a male donor in good health and CMV-seropositive.

The chain combines TRBV5-1 with TRBJ2-3; no reliable D call. The CDR3 length is 13 residues. Germline V gene lookup returns CDR1 SGHRS and CDR2 YFSETQ. With 0 bases removed from V and 6 bases from J, the gap between germline ends came to 8 bases. CDR3 sequence: CASSLDAADTQYF. The CDR3, as DNA: TGCGCCAGCAGCTTGGATGCAGCGGATACGCAGTATTTT.

This chain joins TRBV19 and TRBJ1-1; D unclear. This CDR3 is 13 amino acids long. CDR1 and CDR2 (germline): LNHDA, SQIVND (reference sequence). The V gene lost 4 bases and the J gene lost 1 base, with 7 bases spanning the gap. The CDR3 region has the DNA TGTGCCAGTAGTAGTACAACGAACACTGAAGCTTTCTTT. This encodes CASSSTTNTEAFF.

This clone was picked up a small number of times. This chain links TRBV6-1 with TRBJ1-2; possibly TRBD1 for D (5 bases). The germline V gene encodes CDR1 MNHNS and CDR2 SASEGT. V was cut by 6 bases and J by 2 bases, with 13 bases left in between. CDR3 length equals 14 residues. The CDR3: CASRNQGLNYGYTF. For the CDR3, the DNA is TGTGCCAGCAGAAACCAGGGACTAAACTATGGCTACACCTTC.

The DNA for the CDR3 is TGTGCCAGCAGTCCCGAAGAGGGACTGAGAAACACCATATATTTT. Translating gives CASSPEEGLRNTIYF. V is TRBV27 and J is TRBJ1-3, with a tentative D call TRBD1 (5 bases). The CDR3 is 15 amino acids. Germline-derived CDR1 and CDR2 are MNHEY and SMNVEV (reference sequence). V was pared by 5 bases and J by 5 bases, with 16 bases between.

This clone was detected a few times. The chain couples TRBV6-1 to TRBJ1-1, with TRBD1 matching over 12 bases. Trimming removed 3 bases from V and 10 bases from J; junction bases left unmatched: 3. CDR3 length: 13 residues. Germline V gene lookup returns CDR1 MNHNS and CDR2 SASEGT. In nucleotides, the CDR3 is TGTGCCAGCAGTGATGGGACAGGGGGCCCAGCTTTCTTT. It yields the protein CASSDGTGGPAFF.

The genes are TRBV9 and TRBJ1-5; TRBD1 matches at 11 bases. The trim removed 3 bases at V and 2 bases at J, leaving 1 base unmatched. There are 15 residues in the CDR3. The germline gives CDR1 SGDLS, CDR2 YYNGEE. CDR3: CASSAGQGGNQPQHF. In DNA form, the CDR3 reads TGTGCCAGCAGCGCGGGACAGGGGGGCAATCAGCCCCAGCATTTT.

The chain links TRBV6-5 to TRBJ2-3; D remains ambiguous. Trimming took 7 bases from V and 2 from J, leaving 13 bases between them. This CDR3 is built from 14 residues. The germline V gene has CDR1 MNHEY and CDR2 SVGAGI. The DNA for the CDR3 is TGTGCCAGCAAAGATCGCCACACCACAGATACGCAGTATTTT. Protein: CASKDRHTTDTQYF.

This sequence joins TRBV30 and TRBJ1-1; the D gene is possibly TRBD1 (6 bases). CDR1 is GTSNPN, CDR2 SVGIG, per germline (reference sequence). The CDR3 covers 16 residues. V lost 0 bases and J 0 bases, leaving 14 bases between the germline ends. The DNA of the CDR3 is TGTGCCTGGAGTGTACAGGGTGACTACTTGAACACTGAAGCTTTCTTT. Amino acids: CAWSVQGDYLNTEAFF.

The DNA for the CDR3 is TGTGCCTGCAATCCCGGGCAGGGAGGGAGGTATGGCTACACCTTC. Translation: CACNPGQGGRYGYTF. The V gene is TRBV30, the J gene TRBJ1-2, with a possible D match to TRBD1 (5 bases). CDR1 and CDR2 (germline): GTSNPN, SVGIG (reference sequence). CDR3 size: 15 residues. Trimming stripped 6 bases from V and 5 bases from J, with 22 bases between.

The chain has TRBV15 and TRBJ1-2; 8 bases align to TRBD1. Per the germline V gene, CDR1 is LNHNV and CDR2 is YYDKDF (reference sequence). The CDR3 spans 12 residues. With 4 bases clipped from V and 8 bases from J, the junction kept 3 bases outside the gene matches. DNA of the CDR3: TGTGCCACCAGCATTGGACAGGGCGGCTACACCTTC. It codes for CATSIGQGGYTF.

The chain links TRBV6-5 to TRBJ2-7, with 11 bases that match TRBD1. This CDR3 is 15 amino acids long. Germline lookup yields CDR1 MNHEY and CDR2 SVGAGI. Trimming cost V 4 bases and J 3 bases; bases outside gene matches: 5. CDR3 protein: CASSFTGTGGYEQYF. CDR3 bases: TGTGCCAGCAGTTTTACCGGGACAGGGGGCTACGAGCAGTACTTC.

The chain joins TRBV2 to TRBJ2-7, with TRBD1 as a possible D gene (5 bases). The V gene lost 5 bases and the J gene lost 2 bases, with 16 bases spanning the gap. The CDR3 totals 15 residues. Germline lookup yields CDR1 SNHLY and CDR2 FYNNEI. This CDR3 is CASSKENRSPYEQYF. The CDR3 DNA reads as TGTGCCAGCAGTAAGGAAAACAGGTCCCCCTACGAGCAGTACTTC.

This clone has just one count. The chain is built from TRBV11-2 and TRBJ1-1; 8 bases line up with TRBD1. There are 14 residues in the CDR3. Germline loops: CDR1 SGHAT, CDR2 FQNNGV. V lost 3 bases, J lost 1 base, and 1 base stayed unmatched. In nucleotides, the CDR3 is TGTGCCAGCAGCTTCGGACAGGGGAACACTGAAGCTTTCTTT. This translates into CASSFGQGNTEAFF. The full variable domain, with the rest looked up from reference TRBV11-2 and TRBJ1-1, is EAGVAQSPRYKIIEKRQSVAFWCNPISGHATLYWYQQILGQGPKLLIQFQNNGVVDDSQLPKDRFSAERLKGVDSTLKIQPAKLEDSAVYLCASSFGQGNTEAFFGQGTRLTVV.

A few counts support this clone. This chain joins TRBV10-2 and TRBJ1-1, with 7 bases matching TRBD1. The length of the CDR3 is 14 residues. The V and J ends lost 0 bases and 11 bases, in that order; junction bases with no gene match: 9. From germline, CDR1 is WSHSY and CDR2 SAAADI. The CDR3 DNA follows: TGCGCCAGCAGTGAGTCCCTTCTCTCAGGGGGTGCTTTCTTT. Translating it yields CASSESLLSGGAFF.

The chain recombines TRBV19 with TRBJ1-2; TRBD1 matches at 8 bases. Per the germline V gene, CDR1 is LNHDA and CDR2 is SQIVND (reference sequence). CDR3 size: 14 residues. V lost 9 bases, J lost 1 base, and 7 bases stayed unmatched. The CDR3, as DNA: TGTGCCAGCAAGCCGACAGGGGTTAACTATGGCTACACCTTC. Its protein is CASKPTGVNYGYTF. The entire variable domain, with the rest obtained from reference TRBV19 and TRBJ1-2, is as follows: DGGITQSPKYLFRKEGQNVTLSCEQNLNHDAMYWYRQDPGQGLRLIYYSQIVNDFQKGDIAEGYSVSREKKESFPLTVTSAQKNPTAFYLCASKPTGVNYGYTFGSGTRLTVV.

The chain couples TRBV5-1 to TRBJ2-7, with a possible D match to TRBD2 (6 bases). This CDR3 is built from 14 residues. Trimming took off 9 bases at V and 2 bases at J, with 18 bases between the two ends. Germline V CDR1 and CDR2: SGHRS, YFSETQ. CDR3 residues: CATKWGDAAYEQYF. The CDR3 DNA reads TGCGCCACCAAGTGGGGGGACGCAGCCTACGAGCAGTACTTC.

The V call is TRBV20-1, the J call TRBJ1-2; D ambiguous. Trimming left V 1 base short and J 5 bases short, with 5 bases between. Germline lookup yields CDR1 DFQATT and CDR2 SNEGSKA (reference sequence). The CDR3 loop spans 11 amino acids. The CDR3: CSARGQYGYTF. CDR3 DNA sequence: TGCAGTGCTAGAGGACAATATGGCTACACCTTC.

This chain connects TRBV5-3 to TRBJ2-7; 7 bases match TRBD1. TRBV5-3 is annotated as an ORF whose role is uncertain. With V trimmed by 1 base and J by 4 bases, 8 bases remained unmatched. There are 15 residues in the CDR3. The CDR3 DNA reads as TGTGCCAGAAGCTTGAAACAGGGGCGGAAGTACGAGCAGTACTTC. It translates to CARSLKQGRKYEQYF.

The J gene is TRBJ1-6, the V gene TRBV19; 8 bases fit TRBD1. Looked up from germline, CDR1 is LNHDA and CDR2 is SQIVND (reference sequence). Losses at the gene ends were 3 bases for V and 11 bases for J; bases not matched to a gene: 6. CDR3 length: 14 amino acids. CDR3 DNA sequence: TGTGCCAGTAGTATTTCTGGGACAGGCCCACCCCTCCACTTT. It codes for CASSISGTGPPLHF. Full variable domain (rest looked up from reference TRBV19 and TRBJ1-6): DGGITQSPKYLFRKEGQNVTLSCEQNLNHDAMYWYRQDPGQGLRLIYYSQIVNDFQKGDIAEGYSVSREKKESFPLTVTSAQKNPTAFYLCASSISGTGPPLHFGNGTRLTVT.

The chain combines TRBV5-1 with TRBJ1-5; TRBD1 matches 7 bases. Trimming cost V 4 bases and J 5 bases; bases outside gene matches: 6. The CDR3 sequence is 14 residues long. Germline V gene sequence: CDR1 SGHRS, CDR2 YFSETQ. The CDR3 DNA is TGCGCCAGCAGCCGGGGGACAGAGGATCAGCCCCAGCATTTT. This translates into CASSRGTEDQPQHF.

The rearrangement uses TRBV6-1 and TRBJ1-6, with TRBD1 matching over 8 bases. CDR3 size: 15 residues. V dropped 4 bases and J dropped 8; count of bases not matched to a gene: 7. Per germline, CDR1 MNHNS and CDR2 SASEGT. The CDR3 loop is CASSADRVRDSPLHF. CDR3 nucleotides: TGTGCCAGCAGTGCGGACAGGGTGCGGGATTCACCCCTCCACTTT.

The gene calls are TRBV9 and TRBJ2-3; 8 positions match TRBD1. The germline CDR1 and CDR2 sequences are SGDLS and YYNGEE. Losses at the gene ends were 0 bases for V and 1 base for J; bases not matched to a gene: 10. This CDR3 spans 18 amino acids. The CDR3 DNA reads as TGTGCCAGCAGCGTAGGGACAGGGTTAGGGGAGGGCACAGATACGCAGTATTTT. This translates into CASSVGTGLGEGTDTQYF. The complete variable domain, with remaining parts taken from reference TRBV9 and TRBJ2-3, reads DSGVTQTPKHLITATGQRVTLRCSPRSGDLSVYWYQQSLDQGLQFLIQYYNGEERAKGNILERFSAQQFPDLHSELNLSSLELGDSALYFCASSVGTGLGEGTDTQYFGPGTRLTVL.

This clone was found a few times. The gene calls are TRBV27 and TRBJ1-1; 8 bases line up with TRBD1. The V segment lost 3 bases and the J segment 6 bases; nucleotides outside the gene matches: 6. The CDR3 totals 14 residues. Germline CDR1 reads MNHEY; CDR2 reads SMNVEV (reference sequence). The CDR3 coding sequence is TGTGCCAGCAGTTTCTCCGGACAGGGACCTGAAGCTTTCTTT. It is translated as CASSFSGQGPEAFF.

The chain joins TRBV19 to TRBJ2-2, with D possibly TRBD2 on 7 matching bases. The V gene lost 2 bases and the J gene lost 5 bases, with 12 bases spanning the gap. Germline CDR1 LNHDA, CDR2 SQIVND (reference sequence). The CDR3 is 15 residues long. The CDR3, as DNA: TGTGCCAGTAGTATACGGGGGGCGGGGACCGGGGAGCTGTTTTTT. As protein: CASSIRGAGTGELFF. Looking up the rest from reference TRBV19 and TRBJ2-2 gives the full variable domain: DGGITQSPKYLFRKEGQNVTLSCEQNLNHDAMYWYRQDPGQGLRLIYYSQIVNDFQKGDIAEGYSVSREKKESFPLTVTSAQKNPTAFYLCASSIRGAGTGELFFGEGSRLTVL.